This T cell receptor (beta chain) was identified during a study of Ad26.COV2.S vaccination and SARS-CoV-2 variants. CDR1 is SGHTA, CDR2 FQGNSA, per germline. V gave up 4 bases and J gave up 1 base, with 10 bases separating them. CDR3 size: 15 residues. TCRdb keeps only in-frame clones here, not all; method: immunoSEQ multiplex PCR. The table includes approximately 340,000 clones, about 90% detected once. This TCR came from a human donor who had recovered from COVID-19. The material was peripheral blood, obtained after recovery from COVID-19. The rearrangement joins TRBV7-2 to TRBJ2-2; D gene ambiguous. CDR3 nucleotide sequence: TGTGCCAGCAGCTCAGGCGTGGGGAACACCGGGGAGCTGTTTTTT. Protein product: CASSSGVGNTGELFF.